These 13 T cell receptor beta chains share one sample of origin, sequenced in a study of OX40 agonist ivuxolimab in advanced cancers. The assay was immunoSEQ multiplex PCR, and TCRdb's table has in-frame clones only and misses some. This sample has about 59,000 clones; more than 75% occur once, and the top ten carry 0.37%. The material sequenced was CD4+ or CD8+ T cells sorted from blood, taken in a trial of the OX40 agonist ivuxolimab. These receptors came from an adult with an advanced solid tumor such as melanoma, head and neck, liver or kidney cancer.

V is TRBV6-5 and J is TRBJ1-3; D gene ambiguous. V lost 6 bases, J lost 4 bases, and 7 bases lay in between. Germline V gene lookup returns CDR1 MNHEY and CDR2 SVGAGI. This CDR3 spans 12 amino acids. The CDR3 sequence is CASRQSGNTIYF. The CDR3 DNA reads TGTGCCAGCAGGCAATCGGGAAACACCATATATTTT.

CDR3 loop: CASSLTFAGEQYF. Written as DNA, the CDR3 is TGTGCCAGCAGCTTAACCTTTGCGGGCGAGCAGTACTTC. This sequence joins TRBV7-3 and TRBJ2-7; D is perhaps TRBD2 (5 bases). The V and J ends lost 0 bases and 6 bases respectively, with 9 bases between them. Looked up from germline, CDR1 is SGHTA and CDR2 is FQGTGA. The CDR3 length is 13 residues.

This chain joins TRBV6-1 and TRBJ1-2, with D uncertain. V was pared by 1 base and J by 6 bases, with 9 bases between. The CDR3 consists of 13 residues. The germline gives CDR1 MNHNS, CDR2 SASEGT. CDR3 coding DNA: TGTGCCAGCAGTGAAGACAGCCCCCATGGCTACACCTTC. Its translation is CASSEDSPHGYTF.

The chain carries TRBV10-3 and TRBJ2-3, with 15 bases identical to TRBD2. CDR1 and CDR2 from the germline V gene are ENHRY and SYGVKD. V was clipped by 6 bases and J by 0 bases; unmatched bases: 7. This CDR3 region has 18 residues. The CDR3 loop reads CAIRGTSGGQTSTDTQYF. The CDR3 bases are TGTGCCATCAGAGGGACTAGCGGGGGGCAAACTAGCACAGATACGCAGTATTTT.

V and J are TRBV7-8 and TRBJ2-2; D not certain. This CDR3 spans 13 amino acids. The V gene's germline CDR1 is SGHVS and CDR2 FQNEAQ. Trimming stripped 4 bases from V and 2 bases from J, with 5 bases between. The CDR3 is CASSSSNTGELFF. Written as DNA, the CDR3 is TGTGCCAGCAGCTCCAGCAACACCGGGGAGCTGTTTTTT.

CDR3: CASSIRRDYEQFF. In nucleotides, the CDR3 is TGTGCCAGCAGTATCCGCCGGGACTATGAGCAGTTCTTC. The chain links TRBV6-1 to TRBJ2-1; D is perhaps TRBD2 (6 bases). V was shortened by 5 bases and J by 8 bases, with 13 bases between the two germline ends. CDR1 and CDR2 (germline): MNHNS, SASEGT. CDR3 size: 13 residues.

This chain uses TRBV28 with TRBJ1-5; 7 positions agree with TRBD1. This CDR3 is built from 13 residues. Germline V gene sequence: CDR1 MDHEN, CDR2 SYDVKM. J was trimmed by 9 bases and V by 6 bases; bases with no gene match: 8. CDR3 in DNA: TGTGCCAGCAGAACAGGGGTTTCGAGGCCCCAGCATTTT. The encoded protein is CASRTGVSRPQHF.

This clone showed up just once. This rearrangement joins TRBV5-1 to TRBJ1-2; a weak D match, TRBD1 (5 bases). Trimming took off 2 bases at V and 0 bases at J, with 14 bases between the two ends. CDR1 and CDR2 from the germline V gene are SGHRS and YFSETQ. The CDR3 sequence is 16 residues long. As DNA, the CDR3 is TGCGCCAGCAGCTTTTCATTGACAGAGACTAACTATGGCTACACCTTC. Encoded protein: CASSFSLTETNYGYTF.

The gene calls are TRBV4-1 and TRBJ2-3; D is ambiguous. The germline V gene has CDR1 MGHRA and CDR2 YSYEKL. The CDR3 consists of 16 residues. V was trimmed by 1 base and J by 2 bases, leaving 13 bases between them. The CDR3 spells CASSQANLGFTDTQYF. The CDR3 nucleotides read TGCGCCAGCAGCCAAGCCAATCTAGGATTCACAGATACGCAGTATTTT.

There are a few counts of this clone. The chain carries TRBV30 and TRBJ1-6; 7 bases line up with TRBD1. CDR3 size: 16 residues. J lost 3 bases, V lost 5 bases, and 10 bases had no gene match. CDR1 is GTSNPN and CDR2 is SVGIG in the germline V gene (reference sequence). CDR3 protein: CAWLSTGTVYNSPLHF. CDR3 in DNA: TGTGCCTGGCTTTCGACCGGGACAGTCTATAATTCACCCCTCCACTTT.

The chain employs TRBV5-1 and TRBJ1-3; D gene uncertain. The V end lost 5 bases, the J end lost 1 base, and 10 bases lay between the germline ends. The CDR3 is 14 residues long. Germline CDR1 SGHRS, CDR2 YFSETQ. Here the CDR3 DNA reads TGCGCCAGCAGGACCAGTGTATCTGGAAACACCATATATTTT. Amino acids: CASRTSVSGNTIYF.

This clone was counted once. The chain has TRBV6-5 and TRBJ1-2; TRBD1 is a possible D gene (5 bases). The CDR3 is 13 amino acids. The germline V and J ends were trimmed by 2 bases and 7 bases, with 11 bases remaining between them. The germline V gene encodes CDR1 MNHEY and CDR2 SVGAGI. This chain's CDR3 is CASSYAGLGGYTF. DNA for the CDR3: TGTGCCAGCAGTTACGCGGGGCTCGGTGGCTACACCTTC.

The genes are TRBV7-8 and TRBJ1-6, with TRBD1 matching over 11 bases. Germline assignment: CDR1 SGHVS and CDR2 FQNEAQ. V lost 1 base and J lost 10; bases outside the gene matches: 0. The CDR3 covers 14 residues. CDR3 sequence: CASSLGTGGSPLHF. As DNA, the CDR3 is TGTGCCAGCAGCTTAGGGACAGGGGGCTCACCCCTCCACTTT.